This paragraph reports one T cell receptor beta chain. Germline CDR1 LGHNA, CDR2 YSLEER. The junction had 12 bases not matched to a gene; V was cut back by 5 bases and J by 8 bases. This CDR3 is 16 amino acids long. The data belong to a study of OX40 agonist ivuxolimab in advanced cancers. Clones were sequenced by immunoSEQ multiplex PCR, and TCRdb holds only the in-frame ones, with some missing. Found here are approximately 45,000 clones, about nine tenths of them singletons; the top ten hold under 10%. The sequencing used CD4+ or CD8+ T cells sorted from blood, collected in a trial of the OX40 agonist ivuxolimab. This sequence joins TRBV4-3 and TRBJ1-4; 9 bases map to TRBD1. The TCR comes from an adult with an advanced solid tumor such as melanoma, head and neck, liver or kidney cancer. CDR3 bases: TGCGCCAGCAGCACACATCCGGGACAGGGCGGCGAAAAACTGTTTTTT. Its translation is CASSTHPGQGGEKLFF.